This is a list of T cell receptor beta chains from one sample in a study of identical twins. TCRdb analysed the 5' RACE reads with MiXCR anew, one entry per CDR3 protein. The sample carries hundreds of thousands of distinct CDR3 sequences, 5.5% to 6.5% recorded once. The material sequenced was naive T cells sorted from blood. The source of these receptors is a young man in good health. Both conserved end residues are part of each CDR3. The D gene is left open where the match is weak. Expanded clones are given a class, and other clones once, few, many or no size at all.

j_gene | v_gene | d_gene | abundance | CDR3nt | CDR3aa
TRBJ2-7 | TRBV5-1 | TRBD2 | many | TGCGCCAGCAGCCCCTTAGCGGGATCGGGCGAGCAGTACTTC | CASSPLAGSGEQYF
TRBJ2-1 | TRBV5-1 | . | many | TGCGCCAGCAGCTTTGGAGGGAGTGGGACCTACAATGAGCAGTTCTTC | CASSFGGSGTYNEQFF
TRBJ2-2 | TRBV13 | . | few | TGTGCCAGCAGCTTAATGTCAGGGGCCCGAGCCGGGGAGCTGTTTTTT | CASSLMSGARAGELFF
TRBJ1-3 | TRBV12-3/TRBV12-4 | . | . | TGTGCCAGCAGCTCCGAAGTGCAGCGCGGAAACACCATATATTTT | CASSSEVQRGNTIYF
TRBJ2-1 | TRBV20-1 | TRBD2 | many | TGCAGTGCTAGAGTGGGGGAGGGTGAGCAGTTCTTC | CSARVGEGEQFF
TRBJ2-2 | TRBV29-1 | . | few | TGCAGCGTTGATGGGCAGAGGGCCGGGGAGCTGTTTTTT | CSVDGQRAGELFF
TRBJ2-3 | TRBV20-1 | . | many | TGCAGTGCTAGAGATGGTAGGGGAGCTAGCACAGATACGCAGTATTTT | CSARDGRGASTDTQYF
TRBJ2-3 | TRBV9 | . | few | TGTGCCAGCAGCTTAAACAGGGATGGGGGGACAGATACGCAGTATTTT | CASSLNRDGGTDTQYF
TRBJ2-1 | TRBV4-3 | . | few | TGCGCCAGCAGCCAAAGTAGTACTAGATCCGAGCAGTTCTTC | CASSQSSTRSEQFF
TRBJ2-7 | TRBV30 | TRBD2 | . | TGTGCCTGGGGGACTAGCAGGATCCTCTCCTACGAGCAGTACTTC | CAWGTSRILSYEQYF
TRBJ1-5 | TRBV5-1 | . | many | TGCGCCAGCAGATCCCCCACCGAGGGCGATCAGCCCCAGCATTTT | CASRSPTEGDQPQHF
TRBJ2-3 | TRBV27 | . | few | TGTGCCAGCAGTTTTCCGAACAGGGTTGGGACAGATACGCAGTATTTT | CASSFPNRVGTDTQYF
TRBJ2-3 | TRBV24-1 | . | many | TGTGCCACGAGTGATGACTTCACAGATACGCAGTATTTT | CATSDDFTDTQYF
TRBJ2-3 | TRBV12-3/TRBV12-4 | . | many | TGTGCCAGCGCAGTTTTGTGGACAGATACGCAGTATTTT | CASAVLWTDTQYF
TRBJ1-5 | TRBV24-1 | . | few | TGTGCCACCAGTGATGCCTCGGGAGGCAATCAGCCCCAGCATTTT | CATSDASGGNQPQHF
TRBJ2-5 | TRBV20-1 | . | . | TGCAGTGCTAGGGACCTTCGACGGGTCCAAGAGACCCAGTACTTC | CSARDLRRVQETQYF
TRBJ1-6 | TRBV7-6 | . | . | TGTGCCAGCAGCTTAGGGGGGGTAACCTCAAATTCGCCCCTCCACTTT | CASSLGGVTSNSPLHF
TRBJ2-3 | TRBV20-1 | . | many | TGCAGTGCCGAGGGTCGAGATACGCAGTATTTT | CSAEGRDTQYF